The subject of this entry is one T cell receptor (beta chain). A second PCR of about 7 to 11 cycles used a sample-barcoded 5' primer and a J-beta primer mix. MiXCR was run by TCRdb on the 5' RACE reads, yielding one entry per CDR3 protein. The data show around 780,000 distinct CDR3 sequences, around 24% seen once. This sample is drawn from a study of blood T cells in healthy people across ages. Trimming at V came to 6 bases and at J to 6 bases, leaving 7 bases not matched to a gene. Germline lookup yields CDR1 DFQATT and CDR2 SNEGSKA (reference sequence). The CDR3 covers 14 residues. The same specimen was also included in a second study, on T cells of mothers and their children.

V and J are TRBV20-1 and TRBJ2-3, with TRBD2 identical over 12 bases. Sequencing input: blood. This clonotype was obtained from a boy aged 5 to 17 in good health. The CDR3 bases are TGCAGTGCCAGATCTAGCGGGGGGGCGGATACGCAGTATTTT. It yields the protein CSARSSGGADTQYF.